This T cell receptor (beta chain) was captured in a study of blood T cell repertoires in COVID-19. Turning to the study itself: There were acute and convalescent COVID-19 samples, and they came from the United States, Italy and Spain. T cells, B-cell-depleted T cells, or PBMCs supplied cDNA or gDNA.

This clone occurred a few times. The sample carries other DNA sequences with the same CDR3. The germline CDR1 and CDR2 sequences are LGHNA and YSLEER. CDR3 length equals 13 residues. V lost 5 bases, J lost 2 bases, and 2 bases stayed unmatched. Sequenced by immunoSEQ multiplex PCR; TCRdb stores in-frame clones only, minus some. The repertoire has a few hundred thousand clones, 84% of them found once; the top ten carry about 8.9%. The origin of this receptor is a man in his fifties with active or convalescent COVID-19. Source material: peripheral blood. The chain combines TRBV4-3 with TRBJ1-2; 7 nucleotides agree with TRBD1. The CDR3, as DNA: TGCGCCAGCAGCTTGGGACAGAACTATGGCTACACCTTC. As protein: CASSLGQNYGYTF.